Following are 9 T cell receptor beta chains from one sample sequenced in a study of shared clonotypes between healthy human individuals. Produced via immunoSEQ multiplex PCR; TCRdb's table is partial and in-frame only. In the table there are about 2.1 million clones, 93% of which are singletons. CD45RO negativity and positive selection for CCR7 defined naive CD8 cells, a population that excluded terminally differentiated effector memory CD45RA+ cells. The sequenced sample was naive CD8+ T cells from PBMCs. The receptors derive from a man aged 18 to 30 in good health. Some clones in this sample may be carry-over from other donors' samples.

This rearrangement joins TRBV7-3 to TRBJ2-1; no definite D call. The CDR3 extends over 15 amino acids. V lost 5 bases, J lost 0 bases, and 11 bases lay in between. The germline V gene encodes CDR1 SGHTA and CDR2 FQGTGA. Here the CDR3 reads CASSLVLDSYNEQFF. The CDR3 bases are TGTGCCAGCAGCCTCGTCCTTGACTCCTACAATGAGCAGTTCTTC.

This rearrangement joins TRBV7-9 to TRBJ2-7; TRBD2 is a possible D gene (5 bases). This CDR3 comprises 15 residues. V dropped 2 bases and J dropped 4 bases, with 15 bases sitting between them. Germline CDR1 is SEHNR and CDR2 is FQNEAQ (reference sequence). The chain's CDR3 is CASSLKEGRVYEQYF. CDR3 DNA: TGTGCCAGCAGCTTAAAAGAGGGCCGAGTTTACGAGCAGTACTTC.

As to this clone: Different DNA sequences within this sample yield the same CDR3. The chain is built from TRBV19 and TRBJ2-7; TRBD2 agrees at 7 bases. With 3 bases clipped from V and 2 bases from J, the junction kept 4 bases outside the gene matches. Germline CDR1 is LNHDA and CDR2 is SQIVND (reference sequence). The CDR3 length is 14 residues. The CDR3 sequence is CASSIGLAAYEQYF. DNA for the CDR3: TGTGCCAGTAGTATTGGGCTAGCGGCCTACGAGCAGTACTTC.

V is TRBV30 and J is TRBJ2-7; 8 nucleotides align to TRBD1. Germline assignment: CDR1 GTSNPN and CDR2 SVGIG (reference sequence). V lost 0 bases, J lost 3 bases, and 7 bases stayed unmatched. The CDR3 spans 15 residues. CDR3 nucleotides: TGTGCCTGGAGTGTACAGGACAGGGAGTACTACGAGCAGTACTTC. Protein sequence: CAWSVQDREYYEQYF.

The CDR3 is CASSFAGRSNTGELFF. CDR3 nucleotides: TGTGCCAGCAGCTTCGCGGGCAGGTCGAACACCGGGGAGCTGTTTTTT. The gene calls are TRBV7-9 and TRBJ2-2; the D gene is possibly TRBD2 (5 bases). This CDR3 comprises 16 residues. The V and J ends lost 3 bases and 0 bases respectively, with 11 bases between them. Germline V lookup: CDR1 SEHNR, CDR2 FQNEAQ (reference sequence).

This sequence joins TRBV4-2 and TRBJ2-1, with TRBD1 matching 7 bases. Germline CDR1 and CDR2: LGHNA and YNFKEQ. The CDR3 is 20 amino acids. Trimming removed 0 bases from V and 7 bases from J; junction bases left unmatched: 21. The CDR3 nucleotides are TGTGCCAGCAGCCAAGAACCGGGTCATGTAGGCAGGGGGATTGAAAATGAGCAGTTCTTC. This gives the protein CASSQEPGHVGRGIENEQFF.

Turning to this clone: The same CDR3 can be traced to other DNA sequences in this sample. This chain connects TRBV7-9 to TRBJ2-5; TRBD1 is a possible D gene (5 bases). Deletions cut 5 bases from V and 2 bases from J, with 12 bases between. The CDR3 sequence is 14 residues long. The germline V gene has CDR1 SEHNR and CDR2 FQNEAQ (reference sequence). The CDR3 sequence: CASSLGPGQETQYF. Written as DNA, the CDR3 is TGTGCCAGCAGCCTGGGGCCAGGACAAGAGACCCAGTACTTC.

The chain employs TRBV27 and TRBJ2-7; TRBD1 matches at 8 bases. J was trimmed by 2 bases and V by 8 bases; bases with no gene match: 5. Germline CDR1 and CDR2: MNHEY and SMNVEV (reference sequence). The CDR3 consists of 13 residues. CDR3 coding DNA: TGTGCCAGCGCAGGACAGGGCCCCTACGAGCAGTACTTC. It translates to CASAGQGPYEQYF.

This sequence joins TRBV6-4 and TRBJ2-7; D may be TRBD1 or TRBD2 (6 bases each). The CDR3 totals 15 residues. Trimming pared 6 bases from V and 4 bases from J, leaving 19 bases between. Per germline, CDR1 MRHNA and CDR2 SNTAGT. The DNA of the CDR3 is TGTGCCAGCAGATTATCAGGGGAGGCTCTTTACGAGCAGTACTTC. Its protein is CASRLSGEALYEQYF.